The clone carrying this T cell receptor beta chain was detected ten times or more. Antigen: not known. The data derive from a study of identical twins. TCRdb redid the calling of the 5' RACE reads with MiXCR, one entry per CDR3 protein. This sample has hundreds of thousands of distinct CDR3 sequences, with around 5.7% found just once. The CDR3 has 12 amino acids. V lost 0 bases, J lost 9 bases, and 7 bases lay in between. Germline V gives CDR1 SGHKS, CDR2 YYEKEE (reference sequence). Overall study findings and caveats: Models predicted too little out-of-frame TCR alpha sharing in monozygotic twins.

What was sequenced was naive T cells sorted from blood. This clonotype originated in a man aged 18 to 30 in good health. The chain links TRBV5-5 to TRBJ2-1, with D hard to call. The CDR3 is CASSLGISEQFF. The CDR3 coding sequence is TGTGCCAGCAGCTTGGGGATAAGTGAGCAGTTCTTC.